The T cell receptor beta chain described here comes from a study of cytotoxic CD8 clonotypes in ibrutinib-treated CLL. Regarding the study as a whole: On treatment, the uncommon public clonotypes contracted or remained stable.

The CDR3 has 16 amino acids. The germline V gene has CDR1 SGDLS and CDR2 YYNGEE. V shed 0 bases and J 4 bases; nucleotides not matched to a gene: 5. Concerning this clone: The antigen is unknown.

The method was immunoSEQ multiplex PCR; TCRdb's version includes in-frame clones alone and lacks a portion of them. The table records roughly 200,000 clones, more than 75% of them present only once. Genomic DNA (about 2 micrograms) was obtained from cryopreserved PBMCs for construction of TCR beta libraries. This sequence originates from a human donor with chronic lymphocytic leukemia. The gene calls are TRBV9 and TRBJ2-5; TRBD2 matches at 11 bases. Material: PBMCs, obtained after 12 months of ibrutinib treatment. The CDR3 sequence: CASSVGLAGGGETQYF. Here the CDR3 DNA reads TGTGCCAGCAGCGTAGGTCTAGCGGGGGGAGGAGAGACCCAGTACTTC.